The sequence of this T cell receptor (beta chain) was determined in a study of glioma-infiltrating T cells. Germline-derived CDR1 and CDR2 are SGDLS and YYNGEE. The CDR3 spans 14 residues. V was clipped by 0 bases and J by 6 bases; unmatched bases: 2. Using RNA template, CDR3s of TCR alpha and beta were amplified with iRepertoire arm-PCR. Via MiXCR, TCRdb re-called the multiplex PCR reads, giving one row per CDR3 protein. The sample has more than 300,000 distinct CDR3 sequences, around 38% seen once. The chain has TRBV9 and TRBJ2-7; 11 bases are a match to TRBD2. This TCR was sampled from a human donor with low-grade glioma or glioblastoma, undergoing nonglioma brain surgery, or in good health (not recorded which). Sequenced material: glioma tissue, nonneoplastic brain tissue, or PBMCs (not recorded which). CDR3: CASSVGTSGFEQYF. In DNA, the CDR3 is TGTGCCAGCAGCGTAGGGACTAGCGGGTTCGAGCAGTACTTC.